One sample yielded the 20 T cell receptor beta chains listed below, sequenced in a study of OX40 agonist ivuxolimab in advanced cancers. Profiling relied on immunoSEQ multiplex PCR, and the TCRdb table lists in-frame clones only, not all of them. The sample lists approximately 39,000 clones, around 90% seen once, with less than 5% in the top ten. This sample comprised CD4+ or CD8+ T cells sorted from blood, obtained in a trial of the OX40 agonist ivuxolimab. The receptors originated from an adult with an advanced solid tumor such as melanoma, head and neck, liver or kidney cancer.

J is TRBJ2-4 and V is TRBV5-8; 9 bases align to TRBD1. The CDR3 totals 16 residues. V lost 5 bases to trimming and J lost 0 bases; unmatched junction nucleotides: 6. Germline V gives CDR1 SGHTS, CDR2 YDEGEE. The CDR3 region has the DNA TGTGCCAGCAGTCTCCGGGACAGGGCAGCCAAAAACATTCAGTACTTC. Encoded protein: CASSLRDRAAKNIQYF.

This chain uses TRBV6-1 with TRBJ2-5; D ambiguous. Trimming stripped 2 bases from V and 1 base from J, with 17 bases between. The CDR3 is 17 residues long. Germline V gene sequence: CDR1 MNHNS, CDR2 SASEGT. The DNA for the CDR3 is TGTGCCAGCAGTGAATTCTTGTTCCGATTTCCCCAAGAGACCCAGTACTTC. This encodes CASSEFLFRFPQETQYF.

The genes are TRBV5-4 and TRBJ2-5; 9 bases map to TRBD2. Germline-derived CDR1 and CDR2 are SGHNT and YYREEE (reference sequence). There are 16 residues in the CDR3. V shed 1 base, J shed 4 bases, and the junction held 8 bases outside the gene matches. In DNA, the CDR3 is TGTGCCAGCAGCTTGACGCGGGAGGGGGGTTTAGAGACCCAGTACTTC. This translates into CASSLTREGGLETQYF.

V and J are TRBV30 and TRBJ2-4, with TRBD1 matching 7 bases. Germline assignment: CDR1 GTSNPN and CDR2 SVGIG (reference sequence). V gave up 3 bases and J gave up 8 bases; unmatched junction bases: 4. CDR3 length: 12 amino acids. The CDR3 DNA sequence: TGTGCCTGGAGACGACAGGGCTACATTCAGTACTTC. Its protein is CAWRRQGYIQYF.

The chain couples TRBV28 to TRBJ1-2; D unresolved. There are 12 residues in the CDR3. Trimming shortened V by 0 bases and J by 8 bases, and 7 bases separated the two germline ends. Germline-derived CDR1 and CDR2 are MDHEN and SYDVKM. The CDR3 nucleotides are TGTGCCAGCAGTTTATGGGGTTGGGGCTACACCTTC. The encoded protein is CASSLWGWGYTF.

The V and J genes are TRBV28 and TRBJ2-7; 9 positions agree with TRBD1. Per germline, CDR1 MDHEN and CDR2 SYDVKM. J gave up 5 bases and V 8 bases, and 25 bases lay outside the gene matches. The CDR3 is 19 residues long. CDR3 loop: CASSTPTSTGGIRVDEQYF. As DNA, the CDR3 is TGTGCCAGCTCCACCCCAACCTCGACAGGGGGTATTAGGGTGGACGAGCAGTACTTC.

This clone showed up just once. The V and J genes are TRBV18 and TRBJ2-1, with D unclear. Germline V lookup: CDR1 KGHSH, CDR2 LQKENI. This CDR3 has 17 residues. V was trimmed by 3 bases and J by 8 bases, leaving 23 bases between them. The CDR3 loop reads CASSPAVRATRNDEQFF. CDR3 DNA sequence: TGTGCCAGCTCACCGGCGGTTCGGGCCACTCGGAACGATGAGCAGTTCTTC. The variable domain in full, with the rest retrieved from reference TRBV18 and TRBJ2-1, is NAGVMQNPRHLVRRRGQEARLRCSPMKGHSHVYWYRQLPEEGLKFMVYLQKENIIDESGMPKERFSAEFPKEGPSILRIQQVVRGDSAAYFCASSPAVRATRNDEQFFGPGTRLTVL.

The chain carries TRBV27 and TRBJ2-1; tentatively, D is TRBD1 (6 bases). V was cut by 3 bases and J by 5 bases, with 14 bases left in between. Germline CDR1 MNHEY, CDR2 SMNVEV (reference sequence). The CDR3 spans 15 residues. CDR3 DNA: TGTGCCAGCAGTTTCGACAGGCTAGCCCACAATGAGCAGTTCTTC. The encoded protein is CASSFDRLAHNEQFF.

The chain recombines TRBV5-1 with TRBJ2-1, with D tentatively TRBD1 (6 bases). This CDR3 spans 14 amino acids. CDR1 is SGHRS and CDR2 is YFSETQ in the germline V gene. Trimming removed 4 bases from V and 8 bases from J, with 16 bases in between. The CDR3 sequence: CASSPRDNFYEQFF. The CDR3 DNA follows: TGCGCCAGCAGCCCGAGGGACAATTTTTATGAGCAGTTCTTC.

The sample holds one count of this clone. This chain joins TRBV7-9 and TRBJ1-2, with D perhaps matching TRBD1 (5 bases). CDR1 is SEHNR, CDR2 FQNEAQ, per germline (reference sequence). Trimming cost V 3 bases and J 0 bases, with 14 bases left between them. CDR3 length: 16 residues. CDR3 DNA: TGTGCCAGCAGCTTCGTCCCAGGGCTTGCTAACTATGGCTACACCTTC. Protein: CASSFVPGLANYGYTF.

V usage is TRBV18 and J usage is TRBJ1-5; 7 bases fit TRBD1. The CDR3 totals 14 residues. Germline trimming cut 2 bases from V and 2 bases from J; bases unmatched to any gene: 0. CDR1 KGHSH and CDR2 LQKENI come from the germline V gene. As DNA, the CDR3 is TGTGCCAGCTCACCAGGACAGGGCAATCAGCCCCAGCATTTT. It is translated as CASSPGQGNQPQHF.

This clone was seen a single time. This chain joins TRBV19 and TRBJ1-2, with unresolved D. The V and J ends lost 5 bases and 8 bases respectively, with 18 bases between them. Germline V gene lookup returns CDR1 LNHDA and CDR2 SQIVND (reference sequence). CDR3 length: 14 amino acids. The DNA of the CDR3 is TGTGCCAGTAGTGATAGGGAACAAACGGGCGGCTACACCTTC. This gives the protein CASSDREQTGGYTF.

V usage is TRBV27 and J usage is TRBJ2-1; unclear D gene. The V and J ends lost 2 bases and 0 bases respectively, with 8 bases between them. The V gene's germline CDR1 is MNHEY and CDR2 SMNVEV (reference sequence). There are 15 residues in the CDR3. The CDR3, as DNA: TGTGCCAGCAGTTTAAACAGTGGCTCCTACAATGAGCAGTTCTTC. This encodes CASSLNSGSYNEQFF.

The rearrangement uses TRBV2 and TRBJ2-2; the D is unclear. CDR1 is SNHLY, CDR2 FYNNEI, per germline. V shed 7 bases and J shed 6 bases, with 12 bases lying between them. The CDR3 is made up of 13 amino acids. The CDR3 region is CASTLIRAGELFF. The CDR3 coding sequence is TGTGCCAGCACCCTAATACGGGCCGGGGAGCTGTTTTTT.

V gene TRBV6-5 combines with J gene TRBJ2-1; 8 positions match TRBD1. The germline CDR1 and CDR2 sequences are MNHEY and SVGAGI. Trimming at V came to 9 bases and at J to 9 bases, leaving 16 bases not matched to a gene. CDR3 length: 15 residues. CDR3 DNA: TGTGCCAGTACATTTCCCGGACAGGGAATCGGTGAGCAGTTCTTC. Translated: CASTFPGQGIGEQFF.

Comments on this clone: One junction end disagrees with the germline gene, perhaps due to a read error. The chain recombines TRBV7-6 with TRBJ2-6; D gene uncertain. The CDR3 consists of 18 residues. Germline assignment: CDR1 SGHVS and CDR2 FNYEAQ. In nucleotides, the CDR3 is TGTGCCAGCAGCCAGTTGGTTGATCTCACAAAGTCGGGCCAACGTCCTGACTTC. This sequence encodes CASSQLVDLTKSGQRPDF.

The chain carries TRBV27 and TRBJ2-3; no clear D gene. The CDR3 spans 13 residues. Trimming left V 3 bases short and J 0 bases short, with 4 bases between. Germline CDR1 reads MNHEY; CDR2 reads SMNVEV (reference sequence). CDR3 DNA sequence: TGTGCCAGCAGTTTCCCTAGCACAGATACGCAGTATTTT. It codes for CASSFPSTDTQYF.

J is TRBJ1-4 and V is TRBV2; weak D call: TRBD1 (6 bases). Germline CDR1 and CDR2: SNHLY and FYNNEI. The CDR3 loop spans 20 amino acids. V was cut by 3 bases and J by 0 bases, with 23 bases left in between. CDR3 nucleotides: TGTGCCAGCAGTGACAATTCTCCATCAGGGGCAGAAGCAACTAATGAAAAACTGTTTTTT. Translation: CASSDNSPSGAEATNEKLFF.

The CDR3 loop reads CASSYSKGSHEAFF. In nucleotides, the CDR3 is TGTGCCAGCAGTTACTCGAAGGGGAGTCATGAAGCTTTCTTT. The rearrangement links TRBV6-5 to TRBJ1-1; weak D call: TRBD1 (5 bases). V was pared by 0 bases and J by 7 bases, with 12 bases between. Germline CDR1 and CDR2: MNHEY and SVGAGI. The CDR3 extends over 14 amino acids.

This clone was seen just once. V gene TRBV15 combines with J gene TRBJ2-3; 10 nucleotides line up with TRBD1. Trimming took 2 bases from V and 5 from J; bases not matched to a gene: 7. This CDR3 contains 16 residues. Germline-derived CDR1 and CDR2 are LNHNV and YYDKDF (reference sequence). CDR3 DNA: TGTGCCACCAGCAGAAAAGGGACAGGGGAAAAAGATACGCAGTATTTT. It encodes CATSRKGTGEKDTQYF. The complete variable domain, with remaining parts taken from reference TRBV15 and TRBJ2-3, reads DAMVIQNPRYQVTQFGKPVTLSCSQTLNHNVMYWYQQKSSQAPKLLFHYYDKDFNNEADTPDNFQSRRPNTSFCFLDIRSPGLGDTAMYLCATSRKGTGEKDTQYFGPGTRLTVL.